This entry describes one T cell receptor (beta chain). In the original analysis: Estimation of nucleated cell counts was performed using reference gene primer amplification. The assay was immunoSEQ multiplex PCR, and TCRdb's table has in-frame clones only and misses some. The V and J calls and clone size come from that table; D and trimming were worked out from the DNA. The sample yields under 200,000 clones, around 83% seen once. The length of the CDR3 is 14 residues. Germline assignment: CDR1 MDHEN and CDR2 SYDVKM. The ends lost 7 bases at V and 5 bases at J; junction bases unmatched: 8. This sample is part of a study of blood T cell repertoires in COVID-19. About the study: Samples taken during acute and convalescent COVID-19 were collected in the United States, Italy and Spain. Nucleic acid was either cDNA or gDNA, and it came from T cells, B-cell-depleted T cells, or PBMCs.

This chain joins TRBV28 and TRBJ1-1; the match to TRBD1 covers 9 bases. Sequencing input: peripheral blood. The clonotype comes from a man younger than 35 with acute or convalescent COVID-19. For the CDR3, the DNA is TGTGCCAGCATCCGGAGACAGGGGGAAACTGAAGCTTTCTTT. Translation gives CASIRRQGETEAFF.